This entry lists 19 T cell receptor beta chains sequenced from one sample in a study of T cells in localized non-small cell lung cancer (TCRdb year 2020). The library was prepared using the immunoSEQ multiplex PCR assay. The immuneACCESS repertoire file appears here via TCRdb, limited to in-frame rearrangements. These files lack a portion of the clones; in checked studies, under half of the deficit traces to unresolved V genes, and the cause of the others is not known. The sample includes 70,000 to 85,000 clones, with 84% observed a single time. Clones ranked in the top ten supply 1.3% of the sample. The sample in question was peripheral blood, obtained before any cancer treatment. Source of these receptors: a female donor older than 55 with stage I lung adenocarcinoma.

The sample holds a few counts of this clone. The rearrangement uses TRBV11-3 and TRBJ2-1, with D perhaps matching TRBD2 (5 bases). Germline loops: CDR1 SGHNT, CDR2 YENEEA. V dropped 2 bases and J dropped 0 bases, with 8 bases sitting between them. The CDR3 spans 15 residues. The CDR3 DNA sequence: TGTGCCAGCAGCTTATGGAGGAGCTCCTACAATGAGCAGTTCTTC. Its protein is CASSLWRSSYNEQFF.

The rearrangement uses TRBV5-1 and TRBJ1-6; a weak D match, TRBD1 (6 bases). The CDR3 length is 17 residues. The germline CDR1 and CDR2 sequences are SGHRS and YFSETQ. With 4 bases removed from V and 3 bases from J, the gap between germline ends came to 17 bases. The CDR3 loop reads CASSRRSGANYNSPLHF. The CDR3 bases are TGCGCCAGCAGCCGGAGATCAGGGGCCAACTATAATTCACCCCTCCACTTT.

The rearrangement joins TRBV5-6 to TRBJ2-1, with D possibly TRBD1 on 5 matching bases. Trimming removed 4 bases at V and 9 bases at J, with 20 bases between. Germline V gives CDR1 SGHDT, CDR2 YYEEEE. The CDR3 covers 15 residues. CDR3: CASSIRLGQGSEQFF. CDR3 nucleotide sequence: TGTGCCAGCAGCATTCGTCTAGGCCAGGGTAGTGAGCAGTTCTTC. Combining the CDR3 with reference TRBV5-6 and TRBJ2-1 gives the whole variable domain DAGVTQSPTHLIKTRGQQVTLRCSPKSGHDTVSWYQQALGQGPQFIFQYYEEEERQRGNFPDRFSGHQFPNYSSELNVNALLLGDSALYLCASSIRLGQGSEQFFGPGTRLTVL.

The chain combines TRBV4-2 with TRBJ2-1; 7 nucleotides agree with TRBD2. Germline V gene sequence: CDR1 LGHNA, CDR2 YNFKEQ. With V trimmed by 2 bases and J by 13 bases, 8 bases remained unmatched. The CDR3 runs 13 residues. The CDR3 spells CASSQPPSGVQFF. In nucleotides, the CDR3 is TGTGCCAGCAGCCAACCACCGAGCGGGGTTCAGTTCTTC.

This clone has more than one count but fewer than ten. The chain has TRBV7-6 and TRBJ1-5; TRBD1 agrees at 10 bases. Per germline, CDR1 SGHVS and CDR2 FNYEAQ. The CDR3 loop spans 16 amino acids. The ends lost 4 bases at V and 1 base at J; junction bases unmatched: 4. In nucleotides, the CDR3 is TGTGCCAGCAGCTGGGGGACAGGGGAGAGCAATCAGCCCCAGCATTTT. The encoded protein is CASSWGTGESNQPQHF.

The V and J genes are TRBV27 and TRBJ2-5; 11 bases fit TRBD2. V dropped 2 bases and J dropped 4; count of bases not matched to a gene: 9. The CDR3 is made up of 17 amino acids. CDR1 MNHEY and CDR2 SMNVEV come from the germline V gene (reference sequence). CDR3 sequence (DNA): TGTGCCAGCAGTTTAAAAGGGTTAGCGGGAGGGGGAGAGACCCAGTACTTC. Translating it yields CASSLKGLAGGGETQYF.

The V and J genes are TRBV19 and TRBJ2-5; a weak D match, TRBD2 (6 bases). The CDR3 has 14 amino acids. Deletions cut 0 bases from V and 5 bases from J, with 10 bases between. Per germline, CDR1 LNHDA and CDR2 SQIVND (reference sequence). In DNA, the CDR3 is TGTGCCAGTAGTATAGATCATGGGGGGGAGACCCAGTACTTC. Translated: CASSIDHGGETQYF.

The J gene is TRBJ1-1, the V gene TRBV18; 7 nucleotides align to TRBD1. This CDR3 region has 12 residues. J lost 13 bases, V lost 3 bases, and 8 bases had no gene match. Germline loops: CDR1 KGHSH, CDR2 LQKENI. The CDR3 DNA reads as TGTGCCAGCTCACCGTTACAGGGGTATGTTTTCTTT. Translation gives CASSPLQGYVFF.

The chain employs TRBV2 and TRBJ1-1; D remains unclear. The CDR3 has 13 amino acids. The ends were cut back, 4 bases at V and 0 bases at J, with 6 bases in the middle. The germline CDR1 and CDR2 sequences are SNHLY and FYNNEI. CDR3 DNA: TGTGCCAGCAGTGTCGATTTGAACACTGAAGCTTTCTTT. Translation gives CASSVDLNTEAFF.

The J gene is TRBJ2-2, the V gene TRBV19; the match to TRBD2 covers 8 bases. Germline CDR1 and CDR2: LNHDA and SQIVND (reference sequence). CDR3 length: 14 amino acids. V lost 3 bases, J lost 6 bases, and 3 bases stayed unmatched. The CDR3 spells CASSIRTSPGELFF. In DNA form, the CDR3 reads TGTGCCAGTAGTATCAGGACTAGCCCCGGGGAGCTGTTTTTT. Filled out from reference TRBV19 and TRBJ2-2, the complete variable domain reads DGGITQSPKYLFRKEGQNVTLSCEQNLNHDAMYWYRQDPGQGLRLIYYSQIVNDFQKGDIAEGYSVSREKKESFPLTVTSAQKNPTAFYLCASSIRTSPGELFFGEGSRLTVL.

This clone was detected only a few times. This chain links TRBV10-1 with TRBJ1-6; D perhaps matches TRBD1 (5 bases). V lost 9 bases to trimming and J lost 14 bases, with 17 bases between them. Germline values: CDR1 WNHNN, CDR2 SYGVQD (reference sequence). The CDR3 has 12 amino acids. The CDR3 is CASSLGGIALHF. CDR3 coding DNA: TGCGCCAGTAGCCTGGGGGGAATAGCCCTCCACTTT.

The J gene is TRBJ2-1, the V gene TRBV6-5, with 9 bases that match TRBD1. The J segment lost 5 bases and the V segment lost 4 bases, leaving 3 bases of the junction unmatched. The CDR3 consists of 14 residues. CDR1 is MNHEY, CDR2 SVGAGI, per germline. The CDR3 DNA sequence: TGTGCCAGCAGTTCGGACAGGGGCGACAATGAGCAGTTCTTC. This gives the protein CASSSDRGDNEQFF.

The chain is built from TRBV5-1 and TRBJ2-5; a possible D gene is TRBD2 (7 bases). V shed 0 bases and J shed 2 bases, with 11 bases lying between them. The CDR3 totals 15 residues. Per germline, CDR1 SGHRS and CDR2 YFSETQ. Here the CDR3 DNA reads TGCGCCAGCAGCTTGGTGGGGGGGCTACAAGAGACCCAGTACTTC. Translated: CASSLVGGLQETQYF.

The rearrangement uses TRBV7-8 and TRBJ2-7, with TRBD1 matching over 7 bases. The ends lost 5 bases at V and 9 bases at J; junction bases unmatched: 7. Germline V lookup: CDR1 SGHVS, CDR2 FQNEAQ. The CDR3 runs 12 residues. The CDR3 loop is CASSIIRDRQYF. Here the CDR3 DNA reads TGTGCCAGCAGCATAATAAGGGACAGGCAGTACTTC.

This chain connects TRBV5-6 to TRBJ2-7; D is possibly TRBD1 or TRBD2 (5 bases each). This CDR3 is 14 amino acids long. Germline CDR1 SGHDT, CDR2 YYEEEE. The ends were cut back, 0 bases at V and 2 bases at J, with 9 bases in the middle. DNA of the CDR3: TGTGCCAGCAGCTTGGCGGGGCACACCTACGAGCAGTACTTC. It specifies CASSLAGHTYEQYF.

The gene calls are TRBV7-8 and TRBJ1-2, with 7 nucleotides matching TRBD1. This CDR3 is 13 amino acids long. V lost 5 bases and J lost 3; bases outside the gene matches: 3. Germline V gene data show CDR1 as SGHVS and CDR2 as FQNEAQ. The CDR3 nucleotides read TGTGCCAGCAGCCAACAGGGGCACTATGGCTACACCTTC. Its translation: CASSQQGHYGYTF.

The chain couples TRBV19 to TRBJ1-1, with D possibly being TRBD1 (5 bases). This CDR3 has 13 residues. Trimming took off 8 bases at V and 4 bases at J, with 14 bases between the two ends. Per germline, CDR1 LNHDA and CDR2 SQIVND (reference sequence). The CDR3 sequence is CASRYDQGTEAFF. Written as DNA, the CDR3 is TGTGCCAGTCGCTACGACCAGGGCACTGAAGCTTTCTTT.

This chain joins TRBV2 and TRBJ2-3; 9 bases fit TRBD1. V shed 6 bases, J shed 1 base, and the junction held 5 bases outside the gene matches. Germline CDR1 is SNHLY and CDR2 is FYNNEI. The CDR3 is 15 residues long. CDR3 region: CASRLGQGGTDTQYF. CDR3 DNA sequence: TGTGCCAGCAGATTGGGACAGGGAGGCACAGATACGCAGTATTTT.

V gene TRBV5-8 combines with J gene TRBJ1-2; TRBD1 aligns across 11 bases. The V gene's germline CDR1 is SGHTS and CDR2 YDEGEE. The ends lost 6 bases at V and 7 bases at J; junction bases unmatched: 8. The CDR3 consists of 14 residues. The CDR3 is CASTSGQGGGGYTF. The CDR3 nucleotides read TGTGCCAGCACCTCGGGACAGGGGGGAGGTGGCTACACCTTC. Complete variable domain (other parts from reference TRBV5-8 and TRBJ1-2): EAGVTQSPTHLIKTRGQQATLRCSPISGHTSVYWYQQALGLGLQFLLWYDEGEERNRGNFPPRFSGRQFPNYSSELNVNALELEDSALYLCASTSGQGGGGYTFGSGTRLTVV.